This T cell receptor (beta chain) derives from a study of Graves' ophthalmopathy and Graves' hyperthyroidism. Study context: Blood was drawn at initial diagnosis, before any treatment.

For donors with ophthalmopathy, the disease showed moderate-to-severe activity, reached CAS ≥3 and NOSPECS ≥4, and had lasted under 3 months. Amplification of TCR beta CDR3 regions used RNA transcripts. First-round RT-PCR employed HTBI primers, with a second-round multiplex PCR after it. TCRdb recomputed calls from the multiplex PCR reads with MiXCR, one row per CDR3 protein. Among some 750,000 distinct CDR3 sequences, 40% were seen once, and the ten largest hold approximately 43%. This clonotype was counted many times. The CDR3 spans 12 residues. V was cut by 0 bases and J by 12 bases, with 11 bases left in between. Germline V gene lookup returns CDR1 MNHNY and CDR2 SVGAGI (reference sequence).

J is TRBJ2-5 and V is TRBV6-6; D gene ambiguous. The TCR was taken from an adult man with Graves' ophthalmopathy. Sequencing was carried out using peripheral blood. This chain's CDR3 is CASSYSGAVKYF. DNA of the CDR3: TGTGCCAGCAGTTACTCGGGTGCAGTTAAGTACTTC.